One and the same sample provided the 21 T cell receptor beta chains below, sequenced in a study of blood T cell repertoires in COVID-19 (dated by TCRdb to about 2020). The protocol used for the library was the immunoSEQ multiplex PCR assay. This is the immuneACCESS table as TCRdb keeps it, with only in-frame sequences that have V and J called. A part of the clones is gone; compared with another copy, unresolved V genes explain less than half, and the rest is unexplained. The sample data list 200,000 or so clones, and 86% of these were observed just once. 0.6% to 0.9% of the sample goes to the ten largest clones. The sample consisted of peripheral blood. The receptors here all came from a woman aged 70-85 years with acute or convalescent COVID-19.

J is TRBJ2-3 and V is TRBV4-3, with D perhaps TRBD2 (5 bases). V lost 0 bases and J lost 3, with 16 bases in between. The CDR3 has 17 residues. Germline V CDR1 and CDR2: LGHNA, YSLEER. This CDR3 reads CASSQELVGLGTDTQYF. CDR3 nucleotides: TGCGCCAGCAGCCAAGAACTAGTTGGCCTCGGTACAGATACGCAGTATTTT.

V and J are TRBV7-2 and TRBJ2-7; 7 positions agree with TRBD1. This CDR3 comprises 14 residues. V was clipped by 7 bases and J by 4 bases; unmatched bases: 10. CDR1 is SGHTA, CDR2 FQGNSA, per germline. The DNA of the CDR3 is TGTGCCAGCATGGTGACGAGGGGGCGGTACGAGCAGTACTTC. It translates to CASMVTRGRYEQYF.

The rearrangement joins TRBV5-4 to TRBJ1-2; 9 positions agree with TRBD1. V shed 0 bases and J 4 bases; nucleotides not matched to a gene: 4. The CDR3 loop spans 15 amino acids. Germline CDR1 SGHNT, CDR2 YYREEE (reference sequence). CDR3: CASSLDRTGVYGYTF. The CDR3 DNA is TGTGCCAGCAGCTTGGATCGGACAGGGGTCTATGGCTACACCTTC.

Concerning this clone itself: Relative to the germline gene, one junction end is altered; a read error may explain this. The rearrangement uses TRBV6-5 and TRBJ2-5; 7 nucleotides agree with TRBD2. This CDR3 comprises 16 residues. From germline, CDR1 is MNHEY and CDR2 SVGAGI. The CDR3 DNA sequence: TGTGCCAGCAGATACTCCGGGACTATGGTCCAAGAGACCCAGTACTTC. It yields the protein CASRYSGTMVQETQYF.

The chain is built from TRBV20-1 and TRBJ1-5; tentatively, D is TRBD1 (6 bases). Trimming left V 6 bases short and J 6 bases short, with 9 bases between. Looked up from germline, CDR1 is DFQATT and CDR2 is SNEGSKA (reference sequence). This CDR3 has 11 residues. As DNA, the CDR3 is TGCAGTGCGGAAGGGGGTCAGCCCCAGCATTTT. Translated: CSAEGGQPQHF.

CDR3 sequence: CASSQEPGNTEAFF. The CDR3 region has the DNA TGCGCCAGCAGCCAAGAGCCGGGGAACACTGAAGCTTTCTTT. The chain carries TRBV4-3 and TRBJ1-1; no reliable D call. Germline CDR1 LGHNA, CDR2 YSLEER. The V end was cut by 0 bases, the J end by 1 base, with 6 bases between. The CDR3 runs 14 residues.

CDR3 loop: CASRSYGPGLVDTQYF. The CDR3 bases are TGTGCCAGCAGGTCCTACGGCCCGGGATTAGTAGATACGCAGTATTTT. V is TRBV27 and J is TRBJ2-3, with TRBD2 as a possible D gene (5 bases). Trimming left V 6 bases short and J 5 bases short, with 21 bases between. CDR1 MNHEY and CDR2 SMNVEV come from the germline V gene (reference sequence). The CDR3 consists of 16 residues.

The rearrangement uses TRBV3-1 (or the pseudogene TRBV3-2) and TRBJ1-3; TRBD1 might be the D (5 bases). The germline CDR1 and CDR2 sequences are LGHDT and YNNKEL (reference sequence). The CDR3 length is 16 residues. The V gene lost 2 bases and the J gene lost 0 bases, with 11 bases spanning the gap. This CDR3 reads CASSQPRTSSGNTIYF. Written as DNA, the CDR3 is TGTGCCAGCAGCCAACCCCGGACAAGCTCTGGAAACACCATATATTTT.

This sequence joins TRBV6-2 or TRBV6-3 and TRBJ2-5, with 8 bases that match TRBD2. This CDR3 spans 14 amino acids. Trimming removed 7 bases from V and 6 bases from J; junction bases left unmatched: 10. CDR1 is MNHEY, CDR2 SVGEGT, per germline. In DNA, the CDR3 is TGTGCCAGCACCCCTTATTCGGGGGGGCAGACCCAGTACTTC. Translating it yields CASTPYSGGQTQYF.

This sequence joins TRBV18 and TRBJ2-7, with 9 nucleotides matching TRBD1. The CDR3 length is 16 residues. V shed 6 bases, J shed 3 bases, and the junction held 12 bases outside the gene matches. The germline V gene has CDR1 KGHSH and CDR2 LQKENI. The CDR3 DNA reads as TGTGCCAGCTCTACAGTACCGGACAGGGGCTACTACGAGCAGTACTTC. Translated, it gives CASSTVPDRGYYEQYF.

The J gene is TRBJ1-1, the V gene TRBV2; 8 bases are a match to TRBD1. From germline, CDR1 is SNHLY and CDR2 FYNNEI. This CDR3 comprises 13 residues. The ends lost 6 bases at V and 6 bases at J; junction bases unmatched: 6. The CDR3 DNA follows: TGTGCCAGCAGGGATACGACAGGGGCTGAAGCTTTCTTT. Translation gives CASRDTTGAEAFF.

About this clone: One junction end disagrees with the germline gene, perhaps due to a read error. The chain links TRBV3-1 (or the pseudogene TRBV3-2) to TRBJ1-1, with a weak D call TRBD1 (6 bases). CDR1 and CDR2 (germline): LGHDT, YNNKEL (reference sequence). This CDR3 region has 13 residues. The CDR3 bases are TGTGCCAGCAGCGTCGGGACAAGGCCTCGACTCCCTTTT. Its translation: CASSVGTRPRLPF.

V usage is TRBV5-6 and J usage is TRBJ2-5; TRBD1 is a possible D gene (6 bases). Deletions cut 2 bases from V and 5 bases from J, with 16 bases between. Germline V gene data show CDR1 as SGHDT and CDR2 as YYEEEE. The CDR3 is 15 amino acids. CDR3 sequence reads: CASSFKSVGGETQYF. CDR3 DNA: TGTGCCAGCAGCTTCAAGTCGGTAGGGGGTGAGACCCAGTACTTC. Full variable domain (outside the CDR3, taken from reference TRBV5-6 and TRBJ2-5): DAGVTQSPTHLIKTRGQQVTLRCSPKSGHDTVSWYQQALGQGPQFIFQYYEEEERQRGNFPDRFSGHQFPNYSSELNVNALLLGDSALYLCASSFKSVGGETQYFGPGTRLLVL.

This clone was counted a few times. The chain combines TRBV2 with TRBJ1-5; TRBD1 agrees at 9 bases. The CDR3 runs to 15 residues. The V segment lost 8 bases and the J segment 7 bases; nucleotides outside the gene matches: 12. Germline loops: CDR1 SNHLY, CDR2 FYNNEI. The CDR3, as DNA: TGTGCCAGCGGAACGGGACAGGGTCGCGGACAGCCCCAGCATTTT. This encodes CASGTGQGRGQPQHF.

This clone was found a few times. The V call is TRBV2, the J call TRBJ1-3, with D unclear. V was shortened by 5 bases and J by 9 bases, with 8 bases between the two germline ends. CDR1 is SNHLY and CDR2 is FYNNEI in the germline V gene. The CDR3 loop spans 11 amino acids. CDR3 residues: CASSYPGTIYF. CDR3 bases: TGTGCCAGCAGTTACCCGGGCACCATATATTTT.

CDR3 sequence: CASTYPMEGRNTEAFF. The CDR3, as DNA: TGCGCCAGCACATACCCTATGGAGGGGCGGAACACTGAAGCTTTCTTT. The chain is built from TRBV23-1 and TRBJ1-1, with a tentative D call TRBD1 (5 bases). TRBV23-1 is filed as an ORF, its function uncertain. The CDR3 runs to 16 residues. The germline V and J ends were trimmed by 7 bases and 1 base, with 19 bases remaining between them.

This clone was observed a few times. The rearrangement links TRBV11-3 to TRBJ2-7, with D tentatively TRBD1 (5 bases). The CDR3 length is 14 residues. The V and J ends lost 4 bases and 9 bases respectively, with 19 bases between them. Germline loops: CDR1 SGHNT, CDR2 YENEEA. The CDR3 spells CASSSLSGASTQYF. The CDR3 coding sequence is TGTGCCAGCAGCTCCCTCTCTGGGGCCTCGACGCAGTACTTC.

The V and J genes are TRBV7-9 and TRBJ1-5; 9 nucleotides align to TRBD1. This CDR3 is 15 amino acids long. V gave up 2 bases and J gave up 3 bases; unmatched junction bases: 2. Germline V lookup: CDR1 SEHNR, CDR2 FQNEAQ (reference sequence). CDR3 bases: TGTGCCAGCAGCTTAAGGACAGGGGTCAATCAGCCCCAGCATTTT. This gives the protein CASSLRTGVNQPQHF.

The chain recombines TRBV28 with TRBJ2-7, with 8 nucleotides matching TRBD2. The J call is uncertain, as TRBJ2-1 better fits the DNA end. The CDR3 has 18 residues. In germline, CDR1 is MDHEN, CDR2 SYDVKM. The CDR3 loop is CASRGGGIAGSSYNEQFF. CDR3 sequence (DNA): TGTGCCAGCAGAGGGGGGGGTATAGCGGGGAGCTCCTACAATGAGCAGTTCTTC.

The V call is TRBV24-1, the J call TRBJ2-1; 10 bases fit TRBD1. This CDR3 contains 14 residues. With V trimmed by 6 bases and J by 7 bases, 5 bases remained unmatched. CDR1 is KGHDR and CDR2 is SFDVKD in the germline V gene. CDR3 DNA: TGTGCCACCAGTCCGGGACAGGGGATAAATGAGCAGTTCTTC. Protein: CATSPGQGINEQFF.

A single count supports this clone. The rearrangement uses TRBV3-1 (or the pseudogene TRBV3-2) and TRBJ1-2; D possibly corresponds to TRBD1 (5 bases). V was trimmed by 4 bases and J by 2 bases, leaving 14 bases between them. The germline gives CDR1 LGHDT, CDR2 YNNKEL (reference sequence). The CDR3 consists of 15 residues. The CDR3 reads CASSPQGLRNYGYTF. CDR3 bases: TGTGCCAGCAGCCCCCAGGGACTAAGAAACTATGGCTACACCTTC.